This is a list of T cell receptor beta chains from one sample in a study of cytomegalovirus exposure and HLA in healthy donors. Measured with immunoSEQ multiplex PCR; TCRdb has only the in-frame clones, and not every one. Of approximately 110,000 clones detected, less than 90% appear once; the ten largest clones hold about 0.22%. Sequencing was performed on PBMCs. The receptors stem from a man aged 45-65 years in good health and CMV-seronegative. CDR3s include the opening cysteine and the closing phenylalanine or tryptophan. Fields, in order: D gene, clone size, V gene, J gene, CDR3 protein, CDR3 DNA. D genes are given only for firm matches. Expanded clones are given a class, and other clones once, few, many or no size at all.

D: TRBD2
size: NA
V: TRBV19
J: TRBJ2-4
CDR3: CASSVGLAGTGLAKNIQYF
DNA: TGTGCCAGTAGTGTAGGACTAGCGGGGACTGGGTTAGCCAAAAACATTCAGTACTTC

D: TRBD1
size: NA
V: TRBV7-8
J: TRBJ1-6
CDR3: CASSQIWTGGNSPLHF
DNA: TGTGCCAGCAGCCAAATCTGGACAGGGGGGAATTCACCCCTCCACTTT

D: NA
size: NA
V: TRBV7-9
J: TRBJ2-7
CDR3: CASNAGLEQYF
DNA: TGTGCCAGCAATGCAGGGCTCGAGCAGTACTTC

D: NA
size: once
V: TRBV9
J: TRBJ2-1
CDR3: CASSVEPTRSYNEQFF
DNA: TGTGCCAGCAGCGTCGAGCCAACTAGGTCCTACAATGAGCAGTTCTTC

D: TRBD2
size: NA
V: TRBV5-1
J: TRBJ2-7
CDR3: CASSLSAGGPYEQYF
DNA: TGCGCCAGCAGCTTGTCAGCGGGAGGGCCCTACGAGCAGTACTTC

D: TRBD1
size: NA
V: TRBV5-1
J: TRBJ2-7
CDR3: CASSSDRGREQYF
DNA: TGCGCCAGCAGCTCCGACAGGGGCCGCGAGCAGTACTTC

D: NA
size: few
V: TRBV28
J: TRBJ1-1
CDR3: CASSVRTEAFF
DNA: TGTGCCAGCAGCGTGCGTACTGAAGCTTTCTTT

D: TRBD2
size: few
V: TRBV5-5
J: TRBJ2-1
CDR3: CASSLSSLAGANEQFF
DNA: TGTGCCAGCAGCTTGAGTAGCCTAGCGGGAGCCAATGAGCAGTTCTTC

D: NA
size: NA
V: TRBV19
J: TRBJ2-1
CDR3: CASSRGGPNEQFF
DNA: TGTGCCAGTAGTAGAGGAGGGCCGAATGAGCAGTTCTTC

D: TRBD2
size: NA
V: TRBV13
J: TRBJ2-7
CDR3: CASSLLAGGRYEQYF
DNA: TGTGCCAGCAGTTTACTAGCGGGAGGGCGGTACGAGCAGTACTTC

D: TRBD1
size: NA
V: TRBV7-2
J: TRBJ1-3
CDR3: CASSPRQGSGNTIYF
DNA: TGTGCCAGCAGCCCCCGACAGGGATCTGGAAACACCATATATTTT

D: TRBD1
size: few
V: TRBV9
J: TRBJ2-3
CDR3: CASGLLTGADTQYF
DNA: TGTGCCAGCGGACTTTTGACAGGGGCAGATACGCAGTATTTT

D: NA
size: NA
V: TRBV9
J: TRBJ1-2
CDR3: CASSDRLYGYTF
DNA: TGTGCCAGCAGTGACAGATTATATGGCTACACCTTC

D: NA
size: NA
V: TRBV21-1
J: TRBJ2-1
CDR3: CASSKVEQDRLGNEQFF
DNA: TGTGCCAGCAGCAAAGTCGAACAGGACCGCCTGGGCAATGAGCAGTTCTTC

D: NA
size: NA
V: TRBV30
J: TRBJ1-1
CDR3: CAWSAGTSRQKAFF
DNA: TGTGCCTGGAGTGCCGGGACATCGAGGCAAAAAGCTTTCTTT

D: TRBD1
size: NA
V: TRBV28
J: TRBJ2-7
CDR3: CASSLTGGTYEQYF
DNA: TGTGCCAGCAGTCTAACAGGGGGGACCTACGAGCAGTACTTC

D: TRBD1
size: few
V: TRBV18
J: TRBJ1-1
CDR3: CASSGTGATEAFF
DNA: TGTGCCAGCTCAGGGACAGGTGCCACTGAAGCTTTCTTT

D: TRBD2
size: NA
V: TRBV7-2
J: TRBJ2-3
CDR3: CASSPGLAIDTQYF
DNA: TGTGCCAGCAGCCCCGGACTAGCAATAGATACGCAGTATTTT

D: NA
size: NA
V: TRBV4-1
J: TRBJ2-7
CDR3: CASSQGAGADYEQYF
DNA: TGCGCCAGCAGCCAAGGGGCGGGCGCCGACTACGAGCAGTACTTC

D: NA
size: NA
V: TRBV4-2
J: TRBJ1-2
CDR3: CASSQDRDGGYTF
DNA: TGTGCCAGCAGCCAAGACAGGGATGGTGGCTACACCTTC

D: NA
size: few
V: TRBV4-2
J: TRBJ2-3
CDR3: CASSRTGISTDTQYF
DNA: TGTGCCAGCAGCCGAACGGGAATCAGCACAGATACGCAGTATTTT

D: TRBD1
size: NA
V: TRBV30
J: TRBJ2-5
CDR3: CAWAHRGIFSETQYF
DNA: TGTGCCTGGGCGCACAGGGGGATATTTTCAGAGACCCAGTACTTC

D: TRBD2
size: NA
V: TRBV6-1
J: TRBJ2-2
CDR3: CASSTTSLFF
DNA: TGTGCCAGCAGTACGACTAGCCTGTTTTTT

D: TRBD2
size: NA
V: TRBV7-2
J: TRBJ2-1
CDR3: CASSLDGTSGREQFF
DNA: TGTGCCAGCAGCTTAGACGGGACTAGCGGGAGGGAGCAGTTCTTC

D: NA
size: NA
V: TRBV21-1
J: TRBJ2-2
CDR3: CASSARTSGRAVCANTGELFF
DNA: TGTGCCAGCAGCGCCCGGACTAGCGGGAGGGCCGTGTGTGCGAACACCGGGGAGCTGTTTTTT

D: NA
size: NA
V: TRBV7-2
J: TRBJ1-5
CDR3: CASSLVEDQPQHF
DNA: TGTGCCAGCAGCTTAGTAGAGGATCAGCCCCAGCATTTT

D: NA
size: once
V: TRBV5-1
J: TRBJ2-2
CDR3: CASSLAGSDTGELFF
DNA: TGCGCCAGCAGCTTGGCAGGGTCCGACACCGGGGAGCTGTTTTTT

D: NA
size: few
V: TRBV5-4
J: TRBJ1-2
CDR3: CASSPQGYGYTF
DNA: TGTGCCAGCAGCCCTCAGGGTTATGGCTACACCTTC

D: TRBD2
size: NA
V: TRBV29-1
J: TRBJ2-2
CDR3: CSVGASGGEYTGELFF
DNA: TGCAGCGTTGGGGCTAGCGGGGGGGAGTACACCGGGGAGCTGTTTTTT

D: TRBD2
size: NA
V: TRBV13
J: TRBJ2-6
CDR3: CASSLAGGPGGANVLTF
DNA: TGTGCCAGCAGCTTAGCGGGAGGGCCGGGTGGGGCCAACGTCCTGACTTTC

D: NA
size: NA
V: TRBV5-5
J: TRBJ2-2
CDR3: CASSSSGVITGELFF
DNA: TGTGCCAGCAGCTCATCAGGGGTAATTACCGGGGAGCTGTTTTTT

D: NA
size: NA
V: TRBV19
J: TRBJ1-1
CDR3: CASIGEAQNTEAFF
DNA: TGTGCCAGTATTGGTGAGGCACAGAACACTGAAGCTTTCTTT

D: TRBD1
size: NA
V: TRBV27
J: TRBJ2-3
CDR3: CASSTGTGGTDTQYF
DNA: TGTGCCAGCAGTACAGGGACAGGAGGCACAGATACGCAGTATTTT

D: NA
size: NA
V: TRBV13
J: TRBJ1-3
CDR3: CASSEDRRSGNTIYF
DNA: TGTGCCAGCAGCGAAGACAGGCGGTCTGGAAACACCATATATTTT

D: TRBD1
size: NA
V: TRBV7-2
J: TRBJ1-2
CDR3: CASSLDRGRYGYTF
DNA: TGTGCCAGCAGCTTAGACAGGGGACGTTATGGCTACACCTTC

D: NA
size: NA
V: TRBV9
J: TRBJ1-3
CDR3: CASSLLTAAHTGNTIYF
DNA: TGTGCCAGCAGCCTCCTCACAGCGGCCCACACTGGAAACACCATATATTTT

D: TRBD1
size: NA
V: TRBV19
J: TRBJ2-5
CDR3: CASSASPGQGETQYF
DNA: TGTGCCAGTAGTGCTTCTCCGGGACAGGGAGAGACCCAGTACTTC

D: NA
size: few
V: TRBV2
J: TRBJ1-1
CDR3: CASRLGQLNTEAFF
DNA: TGTGCCAGCAGGCTCGGACAGTTGAACACTGAAGCTTTCTTT

D: NA
size: NA
V: TRBV28
J: TRBJ2-4
CDR3: CASRRGQSGNIQYF
DNA: TGTGCCAGCAGACGCGGACAGTCAGGGAACATTCAGTACTTC